This is a list of T cell receptor beta chains from one sample in a study of T cell responses to AZD1222 COVID-19 vaccine. Libraries were prepared by immunoSEQ multiplex PCR; TCRdb keeps only in-frame clonotypes and omits some of them. This sample has some 5,000 clones, with 89% found just once. This specimen consisted of peripheral blood, obtained 28 days after the second AZD1222 dose. All receptors come from an adult who received the AZD1222 COVID-19 vaccine. The CDR3 runs from the conserved cysteine through the conserved F or W. Fields, in order: D gene, clone size, V gene, J gene, CDR3 DNA, CDR3 protein. A D gene is named only where the DNA matches it firmly. Clone size is not always given. Where it is, it says once, few, many or a class for expanded clones.

>.|.|TRBV11-3|TRBJ1-1
TGTGCCAGCAGCTATGACGGGAGGGACACTGAAGCTTTCTTT
CASSYDGRDTEAFF
>TRBD2|few|TRBV7-7|TRBJ2-2
TGTGCCAGCAGCCCCGACCCCAAGCGGGGGAATAGGGGGGAGCTGTTTTTT
CASSPDPKRGNRGELFF
>.|.|TRBV14|TRBJ1-1
TGTGCCAGCAGCCAAGTAGGGGGTGGTGAAGCTTTCTTT
CASSQVGGGEAFF
>.|.|TRBV19|TRBJ2-7
TGTGCCAGTAGTATAGGCTACGGCAGGAGCTCCTACGAGCAGTACTTC
CASSIGYGRSSYEQYF
>.|.|TRBV11-2|TRBJ2-7
TGTGCCAGCAGCTTAGAAATTGGGTGGGGGAGCTCCTACGAGCAGTACTTC
CASSLEIGWGSSYEQYF
>TRBD2|.|TRBV6-1|TRBJ2-3
TGTGCCAGCAGTGGAGCGGGAGGTCTCGCAGATACGCAGTATTTT
CASSGAGGLADTQYF
>TRBD2|.|TRBV5-4|TRBJ2-7
TGTGCCAGCAGCTGGGGACTAGCGGGGGACGAGCAGTACTTC
CASSWGLAGDEQYF
>.|once|TRBV28|TRBJ1-1
TGTGCCACCCACCAGGCACAAATAACTTTCTTT
CATHQAQITFF
>.|.|TRBV7-9|TRBJ2-7
TGTGCCAGCAGCTTTGGGACCACTTCCTCCTACGAGCAGTACTTC
CASSFGTTSSYEQYF
>.|.|TRBV9|TRBJ1-6
TGTGCCAGCAGCGTCAACCCGGAGGGGGGGACCAGCTCCTATAATTCACCCCTCCACTTT
CASSVNPEGGTSSYNSPLHF
>TRBD2|once|TRBV2|TRBJ2-1
TGTGCCAGCAGGGTTAGCGGGGGGGCGAATGAGCAGTTCTTC
CASRVSGGANEQFF
>.|.|TRBV28|TRBJ1-1
TGTGCCAGCAGAGTCGGGGGCAGTAAGAACACTGAAGCTTTCTTT
CASRVGGSKNTEAFF
>.|.|TRBV27|TRBJ2-3
TGTGCCAGCAGTTTATCACCAGATACGCAGTATTTT
CASSLSPDTQYF
>.|.|TRBV10-2|TRBJ2-3
TGCGCCAGCAGACCCCCAGTCACAGATACGCAGTATTTT
CASRPPVTDTQYF
>.|.|TRBV1|TRBJ1-2
TGCACCACCAGACAGGGGGCTCGGGGCTACACCTTC
CTTRQGARGYTF
>.|.|TRBV12-3/TRBV12-4|TRBJ2-3
TGTGCCAGCAGTTCCACAGATACGCAGTATTTT
CASSSTDTQYF
>.|.|TRBV6-1|TRBJ1-1
TGTGCCAGCAGTGACCCCAACCCCTCCACTGAAGCTTTCTTT
CASSDPNPSTEAFF
>.|once|TRBV12-3/TRBV12-4|TRBJ2-5
TGTGCCAGCAGTCCCTCGGGGGAGACCCAGTACTTC
CASSPSGETQYF
>TRBD2|.|TRBV19|TRBJ2-1
TGTGCCAGTAGTATAGGTGGGCGGACTAGCGTGTCGAGTCGAGCGGGTGAGCAGTTCTTC
CASSIGGRTSVSSRAGEQFF
>TRBD1|.|TRBV6-5|TRBJ2-5
TGTGCCAGCAGCGACAGGGGGCGCGGGACCCAGTACTTC
CASSDRGRGTQYF
>.|.|TRBV6-2/TRBV6-3|TRBJ1-1
TGTGCCAGCAGTTACGGGCAGAGCACTGAAGCTTTCTTT
CASSYGQSTEAFF
>.|.|TRBV23-1|TRBJ1-1
TGCGCCAGCAGTCCTAAACTACACGTGAACACTGAAGCTTTCTTT
CASSPKLHVNTEAFF
>TRBD2|.|TRBV19|TRBJ2-1
TGTGCCAGTACCGAGACTAGCGGGAGAGGCGGTGAGCAGTTCTTC
CASTETSGRGGEQFF
>.|.|TRBV28|TRBJ2-7
TGTGCCAGCAGCCTCAGGAATCCCCCCGAGCAGTACTTC
CASSLRNPPEQYF
>.|.|TRBV10-1|TRBJ1-4
TGCGCCAGCAGTCCCCTTGCAACTAATGAAAAACTGTTTTTT
CASSPLATNEKLFF
>TRBD1|.|TRBV28|TRBJ2-2
TGTGCCAGCAGTAGGACAGGGTTTAACACCGGGGAGCTGTTTTTT
CASSRTGFNTGELFF
>.|.|TRBV19|TRBJ2-7
TGTGCCAGTAGCCTACACTACGAGCAGTACTTC
CASSLHYEQYF
>TRBD1|.|TRBV19|TRBJ2-3
TGTGCCAGTAGGCCACAGGGGGATACGCAGTATTTT
CASRPQGDTQYF
>.|.|TRBV7-8|TRBJ1-1
TGTGCCAGCAGCTTAGTTCCAGGGGCTATGAACACTGAAGCTTTCTTT
CASSLVPGAMNTEAFF
>.|.|TRBV7-9|TRBJ1-1
TGTGCCAGCAGCCACCCCCCCTTAGAAGCTTTCTTT
CASSHPPLEAFF
>.|.|TRBV28|TRBJ2-5
TGTGCCAGCAGTTCCCAGGGTGGGGGCGCAGAAGAGACCCAGTACTTC
CASSSQGGGAEETQYF
>TRBD2|once|TRBV19|TRBJ2-3
TGTGCCAGTAGTATTAGCGGGAGGGCCGGTTTTGATACGCAGTATTTT
CASSISGRAGFDTQYF
>.|.|TRBV12-3/TRBV12-4|TRBJ1-5
TGTGCCAGCAGAAAGCAAAGGCAGCCCCAGCATTTT
CASRKQRQPQHF
>.|.|TRBV7-9|TRBJ1-1
TGTGCCAGCAGCTCCAGACTTGGTAGGAACACTGAAGCTTTCTTT
CASSSRLGRNTEAFF
>TRBD2|once|TRBV6-5|TRBJ2-7
TGTGCCAGTGGGCCGGGACTAGCCTACGAGCAGTACTTC
CASGPGLAYEQYF
>.|.|TRBV19|TRBJ2-5
TGTGCCAGTAGCCCGGGACCTAAGGAGACCCAGTACTTC
CASSPGPKETQYF
>.|few|TRBV6-6|TRBJ1-6
TGTGCCAGCGGCCCCCGGGGGGGAAATTCACCCCTCCACTTT
CASGPRGGNSPLHF
>.|.|TRBV18|TRBJ1-1
TGTGCCAGCTCACCAGATACGAGGGGCACTGAAGCTTTCTTT
CASSPDTRGTEAFF
>.|.|TRBV7-2|TRBJ2-2
TGTGCCAGCAGCCTTAGGACGGGGAGGATCACCGGGGAGCTGTTTTTT
CASSLRTGRITGELFF
>TRBD2|.|TRBV6-5|TRBJ2-3
TGTGCCAGCAACGGACTAGCGGGGGGGGCAGATACGCAGTATTTT
CASNGLAGGADTQYF
>.|.|TRBV5-8|TRBJ1-2
TGTGCCAGCAGCTTGTTACGGCTCTATGGCTACACCTTC
CASSLLRLYGYTF
>.|.|TRBV7-3|TRBJ2-3
TGTGCCAGCAGCTTAGAGGCCTCGGATACGCAGTATTTT
CASSLEASDTQYF
>TRBD1|.|TRBV28|TRBJ2-3
TGTGCCAGCAGTTTAGTAGGGACAGGGGATTTGGATACGCAGTATTTT
CASSLVGTGDLDTQYF
>.|.|TRBV6-5|TRBJ1-1
TGTGCCAGCATTGGAGGACAGCTGAACACTGAAGCTTTCTTT
CASIGGQLNTEAFF
>.|.|TRBV29-1|TRBJ1-1
TGCAGCGTTTTCCCCCAGGGGAACACTGAAGCTTTCTTT
CSVFPQGNTEAFF
>.|large|TRBV28|TRBJ1-3
TGTGCCAGCAGTTTTGACGGATATAACACCCCCGGAAACACCATATATTTT
CASSFDGYNTPGNTIYF
>.|.|TRBV9|TRBJ1-2
TGTGCCAGCAGCGTAATGGGGAGCGGCTATGGCTACACCTTC
CASSVMGSGYGYTF
>TRBD2|.|TRBV6-5|TRBJ2-1
TGTGCCAGCAGTTACACCCTAGCGGGGGGGCACAATGAGCAGTTCTTC
CASSYTLAGGHNEQFF
>.|.|TRBV14|TRBJ2-4
TGTGCCAGCAGCCAAGTGGCTACCCGATATTCTGACATTCAGTACTTC
CASSQVATRYSDIQYF
>TRBD2|.|TRBV7-2|TRBJ2-7
TGTGCCAGCAGCACCCGGACTAGCGGCCGCTCCTACGAGCAGTACTTC
CASSTRTSGRSYEQYF
>.|.|TRBV6-5|TRBJ1-1
TGTGCCAGCAGTTACTCGATTACAATGAACACTGAAGCTTTCTTT
CASSYSITMNTEAFF
>TRBD2|.|TRBV6-5|TRBJ2-7
TGTGCCAGCACAACTAGCGGGGGGGCCCACGAGCAGTACTTC
CASTTSGGAHEQYF
>.|.|TRBV21-1|TRBJ1-2
TGTGCCAGCGACCCCCAAGCCTTTTCCGGGACAGAAAACTATGGCTACACCTTC
CASDPQAFSGTENYGYTF
>.|.|TRBV19|TRBJ2-2
TGTGCCAGTAATCCTACGGGGGCGCAATCGATTAACGGGGAGCTGTTTTTT
CASNPTGAQSINGELFF
>TRBD2|.|TRBV4-1|TRBJ2-4
TGCGCCAGCAGCCAAGATCGGACTAGCGCCAAAAACATTCAGTACTTC
CASSQDRTSAKNIQYF
>TRBD2|.|TRBV5-6|TRBJ2-7
TGTGCCAGCAGCTTGGGCGGGGGGACCCCTATTTACGAGCAGTACTTC
CASSLGGGTPIYEQYF
>TRBD2|.|TRBV7-2|TRBJ2-7
TGTGCCAGCAGCTTCCGAGGGACTAGCGGGACCTACGAGCAGTACTTC
CASSFRGTSGTYEQYF